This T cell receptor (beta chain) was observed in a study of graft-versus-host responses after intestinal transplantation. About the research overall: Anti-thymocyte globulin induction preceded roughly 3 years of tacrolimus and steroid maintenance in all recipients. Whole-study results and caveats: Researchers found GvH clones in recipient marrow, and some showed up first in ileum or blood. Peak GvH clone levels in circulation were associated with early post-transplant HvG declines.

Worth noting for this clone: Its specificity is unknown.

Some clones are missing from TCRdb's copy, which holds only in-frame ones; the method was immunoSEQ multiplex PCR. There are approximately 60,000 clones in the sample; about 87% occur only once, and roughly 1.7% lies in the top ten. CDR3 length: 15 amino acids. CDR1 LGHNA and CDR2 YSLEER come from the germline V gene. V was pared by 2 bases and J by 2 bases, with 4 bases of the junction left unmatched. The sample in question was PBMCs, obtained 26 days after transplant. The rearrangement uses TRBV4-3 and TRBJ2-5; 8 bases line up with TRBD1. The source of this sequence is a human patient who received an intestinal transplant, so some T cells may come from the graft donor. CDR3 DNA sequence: TGCGCCAGCAGCCAAAGGTGGACAGGGCAAGAGACCCAGTACTTC. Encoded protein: CASSQRWTGQETQYF.